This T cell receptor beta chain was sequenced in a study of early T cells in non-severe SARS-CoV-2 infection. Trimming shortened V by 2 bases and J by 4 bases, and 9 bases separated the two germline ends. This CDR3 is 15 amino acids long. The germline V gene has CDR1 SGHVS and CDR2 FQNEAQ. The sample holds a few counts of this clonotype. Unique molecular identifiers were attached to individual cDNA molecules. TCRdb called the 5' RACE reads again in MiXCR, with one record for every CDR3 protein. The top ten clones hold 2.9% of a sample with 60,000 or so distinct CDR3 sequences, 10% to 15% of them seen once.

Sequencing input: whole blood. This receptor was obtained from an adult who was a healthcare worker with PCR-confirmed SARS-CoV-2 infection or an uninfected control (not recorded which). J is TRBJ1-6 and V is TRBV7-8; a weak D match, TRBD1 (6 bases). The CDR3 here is CASSLSGTYNSPLHF. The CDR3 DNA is TGTGCCAGCAGCTTATCCGGGACATATAATTCACCCCTCCACTTT.